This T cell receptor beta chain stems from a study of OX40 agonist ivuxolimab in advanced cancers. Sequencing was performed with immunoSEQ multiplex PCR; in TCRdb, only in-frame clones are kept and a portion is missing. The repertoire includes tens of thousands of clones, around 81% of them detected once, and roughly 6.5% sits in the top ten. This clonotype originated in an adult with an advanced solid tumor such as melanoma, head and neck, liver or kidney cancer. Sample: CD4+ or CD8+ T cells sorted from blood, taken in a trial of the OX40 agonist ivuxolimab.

The DNA for the CDR3 is TGTGCCAGCAGTTATTCAGGGAAGGAGGGGGGTTACGAGCAGTACTTC. It translates to CASSYSGKEGGYEQYF. The J gene is TRBJ2-7, the V gene TRBV6-7; D is tentatively TRBD1 or TRBD2 (6 bases each). TRBV6-7 is flagged as an ORF with uncertain function. The CDR3 loop spans 16 amino acids. The V end lost 3 bases, the J end lost 4 bases, and 19 bases lay between the germline ends.